These 10 T cell receptor beta chains share one sample of origin, sequenced in a study of CD8 T cells in ankylosing spondylitis. One entry per CDR3 protein results from TCRdb running MiXCR on the 5' RACE reads. The repertoire holds around 280,000 distinct CDR3 sequences, with 15% to 20% as singletons. The source material was blood, either unsorted or a sorted T cell fraction (not recorded which). These receptors were taken from a male donor with ankylosing spondylitis or in good health (not recorded which).

This clonotype was seen ten or more times. The chain carries TRBV10-3 and TRBJ2-7; TRBD2 might be the D (6 bases). V lost 2 bases, J lost 4 bases, and 9 bases lay in between. CDR1 and CDR2 (germline): ENHRY, SYGVKD. The CDR3 loop spans 13 amino acids. CDR3 DNA: TGTGCCATCAGTGAGCCGACTAGTTACGAGCAGTACGTC. It yields the protein CAISEPTSYEQYV.

This clonotype was detected only a few times. The chain links TRBV20-1 to TRBJ2-3; 9 bases are shared with TRBD1. After removal of 6 bases from V and 5 bases from J, the junction contained 6 bases not matched to a gene. The length of the CDR3 is 13 residues. Germline assignment: CDR1 DFQATT and CDR2 SNEGSKA (reference sequence). The CDR3 here is CSALQGARDTQYF. The CDR3 DNA sequence: TGCAGTGCCCTACAGGGGGCGCGAGATACGCAGTATTTT.

This clonotype was picked up a small number of times. The rearrangement joins TRBV19 to TRBJ2-3; D could derive from TRBD1 or TRBD2 (5 bases each). Trimming took off 5 bases at V and 6 bases at J, with 24 bases between the two ends. The length of the CDR3 is 17 residues. Germline CDR1 and CDR2: LNHDA and SQIVND (reference sequence). The CDR3 is CASSLPGAPTLRDTQYF. The CDR3 coding sequence is TGTGCCAGTAGTCTCCCCGGGGCGCCGACGTTGCGGGATACGCAGTATTTT.

This clonotype was counted a few times. The chain recombines TRBV5-1 with TRBJ2-1; 10 bases fit TRBD2. CDR1 is SGHRS and CDR2 is YFSETQ in the germline V gene. There are 16 residues in the CDR3. Losses at the gene ends were 2 bases for V and 7 bases for J; bases not matched to a gene: 9. The CDR3 loop reads CASSFLAGDWGNEQFF. DNA of the CDR3: TGCGCCAGCAGCTTTCTAGCGGGAGATTGGGGAAATGAGCAGTTCTTC.

This clonotype was seen just once. The rearrangement links TRBV6-5 to TRBJ1-4; unclear D gene. This CDR3 spans 15 amino acids. Germline values: CDR1 MNHEY, CDR2 SVGAGI. Trimming took 0 bases from V and 8 from J, leaving 13 bases between them. Here the CDR3 DNA reads TGTGCCAGCAGTTACTCGACGCCCTGGCTAGAAAAACTGTTTTTT. It specifies CASSYSTPWLEKLFF.

The chain joins TRBV15 to TRBJ1-2, with a possible D match to TRBD1 (5 bases). V lost 8 bases and J 3 bases, leaving 13 bases between the germline ends. The CDR3 has 13 amino acids. Germline V CDR1 and CDR2: LNHNV, YYDKDF (reference sequence). Here the CDR3 reads CATRLGGYYGYTF. The CDR3 DNA follows: TGTGCCACCCGGCTCGGGGGTTACTATGGCTACACCTTC.

This chain uses TRBV20-1 with TRBJ2-1; 9 bases fit TRBD2. Trimming cost V 3 bases and J 10 bases; bases outside gene matches: 7. The CDR3 totals 13 residues. Germline values: CDR1 DFQATT, CDR2 SNEGSKA (reference sequence). This CDR3 reads CSARGPLAGEQFF. DNA of the CDR3: TGCAGTGCTAGGGGCCCTCTAGCGGGAGAGCAGTTCTTC.

CDR3 in DNA: TGCGCCAGCAGGCCCTACGAGCAGTACGTC. This encodes CASRPYEQYV. The chain couples TRBV5-1 to TRBJ2-7; no reliable D call. The CDR3 has 10 amino acids. Trimming removed 5 bases at V and 2 bases at J, with 2 bases between. Germline V gives CDR1 SGHRS, CDR2 YFSETQ.

The chain combines TRBV5-1 with TRBJ2-1; 11 bases align to TRBD2. The CDR3 is 16 residues long. CDR1 and CDR2 (germline): SGHRS, YFSETQ. After removal of 3 bases from V and 4 bases from J, the junction contained 6 bases not matched to a gene. The CDR3, as DNA: TGCGCCAGCAGCTGGGGACTAGCGGAACCTTACAATGAGCAGTTCTTC. It codes for CASSWGLAEPYNEQFF.

This clonotype occurred a few times. The genes are TRBV14 and TRBJ2-3; D gene unclear. CDR3 length: 13 amino acids. The ends were cut back, 0 bases at V and 3 bases at J, with 4 bases in the middle. Germline V gene lookup returns CDR1 SGHDN and CDR2 FVKESK. The CDR3 loop reads CASSQDFTDTQYF. The DNA of the CDR3 is TGTGCCAGCAGCCAAGATTTTACAGATACGCAGTATTTT.